This T cell receptor (beta chain) was captured in a study of cytotoxic CD8 clonotypes in ibrutinib-treated CLL. Study summary: The patient breakdown showed ten to eleven relapsed/refractory and under 16 treatment-naive cases, with 17 IGHV unmutated.

CDR1 and CDR2 from the germline V gene are MRHNA and SNTAGT. The V segment lost 6 bases and the J segment 3 bases; nucleotides outside the gene matches: 19. The CDR3 runs 19 residues. TCR beta library input comprised approximately 1.9 micrograms of genomic DNA from cryopreserved PBMCs. The data were produced by immunoSEQ multiplex PCR, yet TCRdb's version contains in-frame clones alone and is incomplete. The sample carries about 140,000 clones, about 91% recorded once. On this clone: What it binds is not known.

General study points: Researchers report that baseline clonality outpaced age-matched healthy donors and tracked circulating CD8+ T-cell counts. A rise in clonality was seen at ibrutinib response, and a fall back toward baseline was seen at progression.

The source was PBMCs, collected after 12 months of ibrutinib treatment. The chain uses TRBV6-4 and TRBJ1-1; TRBD1 matches at 10 bases. This TCR was sampled from a human donor with chronic lymphocytic leukemia. The CDR3: CASRACSGTGEGLDTEAFF. DNA for the CDR3: TGTGCCAGCAGGGCTTGCTCCGGGACAGGGGAAGGACTTGACACTGAAGCTTTCTTT.